The text below deals with one T cell receptor (beta chain). The V and J ends lost 5 bases and 2 bases, in that order; junction bases with no gene match: 5. The germline V gene encodes CDR1 SGHRS and CDR2 YFSETQ. The CDR3 has 14 residues. Profiling relied on immunoSEQ multiplex PCR, and the TCRdb table lists in-frame clones only, not all of them. Of 66,000 or so clones detected, approximately 84% appear once; the ten largest clones hold 4% to 4.5%. The sample originates from a study of OX40 agonist ivuxolimab in advanced cancers. The rearrangement uses TRBV5-1 and TRBJ2-7; 9 nucleotides line up with TRBD2. The specimen comprised CD4+ or CD8+ T cells sorted from blood, sampled in a trial of the OX40 agonist ivuxolimab. The clonotype comes from an adult with an advanced solid tumor such as melanoma, head and neck, liver or kidney cancer. The CDR3 DNA is TGCGCCAGCAGGAGCGGGGGGCTGACCTACGAGCAGTACTTC. Its translation: CASRSGGLTYEQYF.